This is a list of T cell receptor beta chains from one sample in a study of T-cell reconstitution after alpha-beta-depleted transplantation in children. TCRdb processed the PCR reads anew with MiXCR; each CDR3 protein has one entry. The sample comprises about 500,000 distinct CDR3 sequences, about 10% of which are singletons, and 14% rests with the top ten. Sample: PBMCs, mostly from graft donor cells, taken 180 days after TCRalphabeta/CD19-depleted stem cell transplant. The receptors originated from a female patient aged 2-10 years who had a stem cell transplant for aplastic anemia, so the T cells may come from the graft donor. Both conserved end residues are part of each CDR3. The order of the fields is J gene, clone size, D gene, V gene, CDR3 protein, CDR3 DNA. A D gene is named only where the DNA matches it firmly. Size values are once, few and many counts, or a class for expanded clones, and some rows have none.

TRBJ2-3	many	.	TRBV27	CASSFHKLAESTDTQYF	TGTGCCAGCAGTTTCCATAAGTTAGCGGAGAGCACAGATACGCAGTATTTT
TRBJ2-3	many	.	TRBV20-1	CSASYPGWRATDTQYF	TGCAGTGCTAGCTATCCGGGCTGGCGGGCCACAGATACGCAGTATTTT
TRBJ1-2	few	.	TRBV4-3	CASSQTTGPRGPNYGYTF	TGCGCCAGCAGCCAAACGACGGGACCTCGAGGGCCTAACTATGGCTACACCTTC
TRBJ2-1	few	TRBD1	TRBV20-1	CSARQGARYNEQFF	TGCAGTGCGAGACAGGGGGCTAGGTACAATGAGCAGTTCTTC
TRBJ2-5	few	TRBD1	TRBV29-1	CSVSRDRRQETQYF	TGCAGCGTTTCCCGGGACAGGAGACAAGAGACCCAGTACTTC
TRBJ1-1	.	TRBD1	TRBV20-1	CSAGQANPMNTEAFF	TGCAGTGCCGGACAGGCTAACCCCATGAACACTGAAGCTTTCTTT
TRBJ2-5	few	.	TRBV3-1	CASSQEKASRTQYF	TGTGCCAGCAGCCAAGAGAAGGCTAGTAGGACCCAGTACTTC
TRBJ1-2	few	.	TRBV7-2	CASSPEKGRGYTF	TGTGCCAGCAGCCCAGAGAAGGGTCGGGGCTACACCTTC
TRBJ2-5	many	.	TRBV5-5	CASSVRDPRETQYF	TGTGCCAGCAGCGTCCGGGACCCTCGAGAGACCCAGTACTTC
TRBJ2-7	.	.	TRBV7-2	CASSPTRTYEQYF	TGTGCCAGCAGCCCGACTAGAACCTACGAGCAGTACTTC
TRBJ2-5	few	.	TRBV12-3/TRBV12-4	CASTDREGGETQYF	TGTGCCAGCACCGACAGGGAGGGGGGAGAGACCCAGTACTTC
TRBJ1-1	many	TRBD1	TRBV10-3	CAIRPGQGANTEAFF	TGTGCCATCAGACCGGGACAGGGGGCGAACACTGAAGCTTTCTTT
TRBJ2-1	few	TRBD1	TRBV12-3/TRBV12-4	CASSLLWDRANEQFF	TGTGCCAGCAGTTTACTCTGGGACAGGGCAAATGAGCAGTTCTTC
TRBJ2-7	few	.	TRBV29-1	CSVEEPGREQYF	TGCAGCGTTGAAGAACCGGGTAGGGAGCAGTACTTC
TRBJ2-1	.	TRBD1	TRBV12-3/TRBV12-4	CASRPVRGRRNEQFF	TGTGCCAGCAGACCCGTCAGGGGGCGTAGGAATGAGCAGTTCTTC
TRBJ2-1	few	TRBD1	TRBV9	CASSVARGQEYNEQFF	TGTGCCAGCAGCGTAGCAAGAGGACAGGAATACAATGAGCAGTTCTTC
TRBJ2-1	many	.	TRBV4-3	CASSQDSLPNEQFF	TGCGCCAGCAGCCAAGATAGTCTACCTAATGAGCAGTTCTTC
TRBJ1-5	few	.	TRBV7-6	CASSLGPRDYNQPQHF	TGTGCCAGCAGCTTAGGACCCCGGGATTACAATCAGCCCCAGCATTTT
TRBJ2-3	.	TRBD2	TRBV12-3/TRBV12-4	CASSPPGLAGGNTDTQYF	TGTGCCAGCAGTCCCCCGGGACTAGCGGGAGGCAACACAGATACGCAGTATTTT
TRBJ2-4	.	.	TRBV11-2	CASSLGKNAVLLAKNIQYF	TGTGCCAGCAGCTTAGGGAAAAACGCCGTTCTATTAGCCAAAAACATTCAGTACTTC
TRBJ2-2	.	.	TRBV24-1	CATSDLAARNTGELFF	TGTGCCACCAGTGATTTGGCAGCGAGGAACACCGGGGAGCTGTTTTTT
TRBJ1-1	few	.	TRBV5-6	CASSRGTANTEAFF	TGTGCCAGCAGCCGGGGGACCGCGAACACTGAAGCTTTCTTT
TRBJ2-3	many	.	TRBV25-1	CASSDGRTVTDTQYF	TGTGCCAGCAGTGACGGGCGGACAGTCACAGATACGCAGTATTTT
TRBJ2-1	many	.	TRBV7-2	CASSLKAGEGNEQFF	TGTGCCAGCAGCCTAAAGGCGGGTGAAGGCAATGAGCAGTTCTTC
TRBJ2-1	.	TRBD2	TRBV7-3	CASSLPSGSVYNEQFF	TGTGCCAGCAGCTTGCCTAGCGGGAGTGTGTACAATGAGCAGTTCTTC
TRBJ1-5	few	.	TRBV12-3/TRBV12-4	CASRTQGNQPQHF	TGTGCCAGCAGGACACAGGGAAATCAGCCCCAGCATTTT
TRBJ2-2	.	.	TRBV9	CASSVARQLNTGELFF	TGTGCCAGCAGCGTAGCGCGACAGCTGAACACCGGGGAGCTGTTTTTT
TRBJ2-1	few	.	TRBV7-9	CASIPGTPAYNEQFF	TGTGCCAGCATCCCCGGGACTCCCGCCTACAATGAGCAGTTCTTC
TRBJ1-5	.	TRBD1	TRBV12-3/TRBV12-4	CASSLALGGQGVQPQHF	TGTGCCAGCAGTTTAGCGCTGGGGGGCCAGGGGGTCCAGCCCCAGCATTTT
TRBJ1-6	few	TRBD1	TRBV3-1	CASSGGTAGYNSPLHF	TGTGCCAGCAGCGGTGGGACAGCCGGTTATAATTCACCCCTCCACTTT
TRBJ2-4	.	.	TRBV12-3/TRBV12-4	CASSFLRPAKNIQYF	TGTGCCAGCAGTTTCTTACGCCCAGCCAAAAACATTCAGTACTTC
TRBJ2-5	few	.	TRBV4-3	CASSRHRRETQYF	TGCGCCAGCAGCCGACACAGGCGAGAGACCCAGTACTTC
TRBJ1-2	.	.	TRBV11-2	CASSLDPGRGYTF	TGTGCCAGCAGCTTAGATCCGGGAAGGGGCTACACCTTC
TRBJ2-4	few	TRBD2	TRBV28	CASGSLSGSTQNIQYF	TGTGCCAGCGGAAGCCTTAGCGGGAGTACGCAAAACATTCAGTACTTC
TRBJ1-1	few	.	TRBV5-5	CASSTGQTNTEAFF	TGTGCCAGCAGCACTGGACAGACGAACACTGAAGCTTTCTTT
TRBJ1-2	many	TRBD1	TRBV29-1	CSVAGGFYGYTF	TGCAGCGTGGCAGGGGGCTTCTATGGCTACACCTTC
TRBJ2-5	.	TRBD1	TRBV7-9	CASSLDPGGDQETQYF	TGTGCCAGCAGCTTAGATCCAGGGGGTGACCAAGAGACCCAGTACTTC